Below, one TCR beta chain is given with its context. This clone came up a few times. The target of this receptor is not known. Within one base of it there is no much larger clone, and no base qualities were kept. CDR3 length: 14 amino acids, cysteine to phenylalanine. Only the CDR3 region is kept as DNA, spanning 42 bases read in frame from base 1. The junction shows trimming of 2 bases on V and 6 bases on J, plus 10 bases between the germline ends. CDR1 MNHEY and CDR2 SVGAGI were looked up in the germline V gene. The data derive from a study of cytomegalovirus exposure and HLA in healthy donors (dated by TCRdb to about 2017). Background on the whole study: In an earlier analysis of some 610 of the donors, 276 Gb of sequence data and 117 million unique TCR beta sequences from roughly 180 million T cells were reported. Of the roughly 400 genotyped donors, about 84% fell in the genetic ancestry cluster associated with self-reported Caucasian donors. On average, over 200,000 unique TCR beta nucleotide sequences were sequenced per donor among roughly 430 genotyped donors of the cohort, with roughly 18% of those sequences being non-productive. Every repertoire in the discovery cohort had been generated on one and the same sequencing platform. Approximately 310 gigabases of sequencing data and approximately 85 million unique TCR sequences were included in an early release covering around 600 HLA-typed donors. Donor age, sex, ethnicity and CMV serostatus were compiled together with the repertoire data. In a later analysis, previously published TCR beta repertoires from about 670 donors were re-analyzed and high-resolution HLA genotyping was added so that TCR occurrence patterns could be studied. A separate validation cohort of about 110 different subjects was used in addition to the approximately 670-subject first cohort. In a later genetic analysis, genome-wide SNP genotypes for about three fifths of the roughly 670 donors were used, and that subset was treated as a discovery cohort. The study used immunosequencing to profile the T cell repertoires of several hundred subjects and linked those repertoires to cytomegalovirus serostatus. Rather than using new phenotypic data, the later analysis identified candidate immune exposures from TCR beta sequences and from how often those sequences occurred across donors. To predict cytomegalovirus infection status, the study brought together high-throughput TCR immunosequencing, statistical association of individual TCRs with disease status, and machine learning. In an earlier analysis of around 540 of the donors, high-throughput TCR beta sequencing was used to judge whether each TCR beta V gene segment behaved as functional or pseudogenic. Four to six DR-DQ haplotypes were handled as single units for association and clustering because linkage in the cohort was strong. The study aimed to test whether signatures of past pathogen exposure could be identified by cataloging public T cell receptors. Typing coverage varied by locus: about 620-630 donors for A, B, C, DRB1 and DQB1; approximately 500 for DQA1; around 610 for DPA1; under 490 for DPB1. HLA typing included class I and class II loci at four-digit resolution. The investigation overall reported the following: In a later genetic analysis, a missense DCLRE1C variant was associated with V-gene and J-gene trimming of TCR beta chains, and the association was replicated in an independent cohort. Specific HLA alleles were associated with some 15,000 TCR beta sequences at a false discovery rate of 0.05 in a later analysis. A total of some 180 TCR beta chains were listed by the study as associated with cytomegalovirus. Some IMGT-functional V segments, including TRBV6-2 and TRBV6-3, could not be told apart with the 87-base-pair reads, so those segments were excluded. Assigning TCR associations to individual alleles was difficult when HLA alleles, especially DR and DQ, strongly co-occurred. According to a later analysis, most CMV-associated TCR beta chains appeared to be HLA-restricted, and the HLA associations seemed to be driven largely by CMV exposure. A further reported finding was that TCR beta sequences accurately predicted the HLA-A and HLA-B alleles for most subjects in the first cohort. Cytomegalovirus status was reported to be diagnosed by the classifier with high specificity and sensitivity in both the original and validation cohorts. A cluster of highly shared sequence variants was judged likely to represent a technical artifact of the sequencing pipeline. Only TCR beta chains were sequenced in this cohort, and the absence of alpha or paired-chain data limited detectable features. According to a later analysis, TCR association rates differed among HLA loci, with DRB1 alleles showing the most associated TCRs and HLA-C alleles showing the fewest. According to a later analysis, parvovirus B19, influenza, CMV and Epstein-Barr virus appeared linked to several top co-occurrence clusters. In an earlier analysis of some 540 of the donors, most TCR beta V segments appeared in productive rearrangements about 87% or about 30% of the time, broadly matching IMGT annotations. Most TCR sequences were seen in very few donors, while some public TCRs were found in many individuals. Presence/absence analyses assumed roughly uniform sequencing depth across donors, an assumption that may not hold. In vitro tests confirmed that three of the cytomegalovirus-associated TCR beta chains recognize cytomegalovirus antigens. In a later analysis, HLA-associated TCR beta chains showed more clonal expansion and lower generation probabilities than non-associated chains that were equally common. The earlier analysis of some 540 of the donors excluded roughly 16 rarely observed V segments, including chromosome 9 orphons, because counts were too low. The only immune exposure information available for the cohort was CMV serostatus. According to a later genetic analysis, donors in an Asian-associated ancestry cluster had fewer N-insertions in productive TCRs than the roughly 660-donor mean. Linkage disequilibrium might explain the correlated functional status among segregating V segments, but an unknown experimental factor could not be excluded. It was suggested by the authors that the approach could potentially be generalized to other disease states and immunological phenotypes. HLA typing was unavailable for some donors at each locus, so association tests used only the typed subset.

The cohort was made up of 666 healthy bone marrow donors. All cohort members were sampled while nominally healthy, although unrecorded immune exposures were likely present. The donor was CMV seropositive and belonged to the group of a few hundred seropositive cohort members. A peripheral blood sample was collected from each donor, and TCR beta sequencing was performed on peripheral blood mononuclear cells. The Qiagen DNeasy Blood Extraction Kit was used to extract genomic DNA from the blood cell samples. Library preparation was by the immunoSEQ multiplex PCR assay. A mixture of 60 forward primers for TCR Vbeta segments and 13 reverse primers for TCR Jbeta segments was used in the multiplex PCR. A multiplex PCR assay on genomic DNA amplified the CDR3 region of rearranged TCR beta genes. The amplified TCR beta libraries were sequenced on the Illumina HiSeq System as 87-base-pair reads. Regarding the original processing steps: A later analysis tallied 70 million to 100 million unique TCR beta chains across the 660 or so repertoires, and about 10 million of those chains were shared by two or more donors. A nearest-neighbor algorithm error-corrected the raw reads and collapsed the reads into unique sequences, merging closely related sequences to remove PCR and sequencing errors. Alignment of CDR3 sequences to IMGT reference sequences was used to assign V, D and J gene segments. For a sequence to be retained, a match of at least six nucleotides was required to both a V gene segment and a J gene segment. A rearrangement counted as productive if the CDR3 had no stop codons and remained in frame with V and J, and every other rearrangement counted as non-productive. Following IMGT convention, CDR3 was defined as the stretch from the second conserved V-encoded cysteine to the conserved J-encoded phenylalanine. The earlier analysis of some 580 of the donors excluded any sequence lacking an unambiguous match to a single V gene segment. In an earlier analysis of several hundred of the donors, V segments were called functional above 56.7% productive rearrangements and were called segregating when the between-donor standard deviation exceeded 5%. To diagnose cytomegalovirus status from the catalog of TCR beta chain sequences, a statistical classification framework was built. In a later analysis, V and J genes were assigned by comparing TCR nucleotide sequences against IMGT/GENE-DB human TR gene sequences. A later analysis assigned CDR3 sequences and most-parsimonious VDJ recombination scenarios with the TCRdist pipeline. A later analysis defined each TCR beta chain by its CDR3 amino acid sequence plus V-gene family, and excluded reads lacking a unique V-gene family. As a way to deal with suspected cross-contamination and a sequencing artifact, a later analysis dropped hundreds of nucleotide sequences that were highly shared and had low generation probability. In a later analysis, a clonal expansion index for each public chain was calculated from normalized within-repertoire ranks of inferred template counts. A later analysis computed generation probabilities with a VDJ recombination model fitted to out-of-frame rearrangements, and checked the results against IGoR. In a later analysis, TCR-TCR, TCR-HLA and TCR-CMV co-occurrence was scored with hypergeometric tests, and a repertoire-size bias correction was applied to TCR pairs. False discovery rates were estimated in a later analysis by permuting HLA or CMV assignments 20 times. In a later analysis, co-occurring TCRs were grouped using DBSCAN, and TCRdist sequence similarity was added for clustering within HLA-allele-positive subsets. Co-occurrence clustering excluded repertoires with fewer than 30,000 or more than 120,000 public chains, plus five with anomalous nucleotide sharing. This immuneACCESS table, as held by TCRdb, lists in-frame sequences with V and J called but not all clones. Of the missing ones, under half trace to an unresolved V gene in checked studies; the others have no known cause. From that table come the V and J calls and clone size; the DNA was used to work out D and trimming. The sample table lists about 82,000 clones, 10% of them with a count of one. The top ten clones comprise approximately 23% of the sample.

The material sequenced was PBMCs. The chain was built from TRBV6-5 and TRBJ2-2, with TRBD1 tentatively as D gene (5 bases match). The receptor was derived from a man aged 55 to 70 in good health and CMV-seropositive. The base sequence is TGTGCCAGCAGTTACGTAAGGACATCCGGGGAGCTGTTTTTT. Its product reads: CASSYVRTSGELFF.